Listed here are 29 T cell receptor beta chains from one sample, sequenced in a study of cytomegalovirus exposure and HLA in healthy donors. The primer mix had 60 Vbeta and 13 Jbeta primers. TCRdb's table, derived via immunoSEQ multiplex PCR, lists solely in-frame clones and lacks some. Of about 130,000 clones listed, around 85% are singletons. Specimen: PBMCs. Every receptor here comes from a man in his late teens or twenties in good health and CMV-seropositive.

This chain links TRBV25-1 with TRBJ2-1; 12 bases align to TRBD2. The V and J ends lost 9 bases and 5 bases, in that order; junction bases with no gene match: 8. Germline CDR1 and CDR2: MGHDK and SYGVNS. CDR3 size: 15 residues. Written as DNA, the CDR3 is TGTGCCAGTACAAAACTAGCGGGGGGTAACAATGAGCAGTTCTTC. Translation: CASTKLAGGNNEQFF.

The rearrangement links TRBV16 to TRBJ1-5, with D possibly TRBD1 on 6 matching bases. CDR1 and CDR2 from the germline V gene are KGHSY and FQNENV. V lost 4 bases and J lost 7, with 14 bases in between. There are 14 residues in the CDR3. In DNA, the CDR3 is TGTGCCAGCAGCCCTCCGGGACAAGGACAGCCCCAGCATTTT. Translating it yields CASSPPGQGQPQHF.

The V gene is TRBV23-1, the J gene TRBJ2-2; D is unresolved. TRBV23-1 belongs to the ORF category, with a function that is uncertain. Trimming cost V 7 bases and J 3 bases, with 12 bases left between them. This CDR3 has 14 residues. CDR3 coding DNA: TGCGCCAGCACCCAAACCACAGACACCGGGGAGCTGTTTTTT. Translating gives CASTQTTDTGELFF.

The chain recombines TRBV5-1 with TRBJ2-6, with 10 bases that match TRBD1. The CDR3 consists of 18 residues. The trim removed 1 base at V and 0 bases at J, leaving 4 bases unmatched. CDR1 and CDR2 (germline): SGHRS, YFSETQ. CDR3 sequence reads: CASSLSGQGSSGANVLTF. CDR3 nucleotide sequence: TGCGCCAGCAGCTTGTCGGGACAGGGGAGCTCTGGGGCCAACGTCCTGACTTTC.

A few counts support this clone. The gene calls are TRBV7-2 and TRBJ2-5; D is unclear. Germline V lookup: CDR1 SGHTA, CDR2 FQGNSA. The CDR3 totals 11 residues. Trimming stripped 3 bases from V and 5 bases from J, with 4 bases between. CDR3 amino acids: CASSFGETQYF. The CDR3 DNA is TGTGCCAGCAGCTTCGGGGAGACCCAGTACTTC.

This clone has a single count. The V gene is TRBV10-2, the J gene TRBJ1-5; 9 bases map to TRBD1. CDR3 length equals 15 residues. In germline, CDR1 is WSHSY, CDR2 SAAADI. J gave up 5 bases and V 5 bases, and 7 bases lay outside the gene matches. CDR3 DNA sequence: TGCGCCAGCAGTTCCGGGACAGGGATCTATCAGCCCCAGCATTTT. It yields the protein CASSSGTGIYQPQHF.

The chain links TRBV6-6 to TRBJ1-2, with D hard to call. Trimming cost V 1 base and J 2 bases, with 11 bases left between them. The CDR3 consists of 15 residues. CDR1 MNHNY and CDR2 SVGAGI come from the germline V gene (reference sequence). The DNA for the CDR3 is TGTGCCAGCAGTTACTATGGCCCCTCCAACTATGGCTACACCTTC. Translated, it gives CASSYYGPSNYGYTF.

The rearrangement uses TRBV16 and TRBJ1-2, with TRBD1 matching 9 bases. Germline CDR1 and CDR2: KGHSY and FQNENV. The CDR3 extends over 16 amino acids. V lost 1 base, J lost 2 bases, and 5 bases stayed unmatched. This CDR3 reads CASSQWPQGANYGYTF. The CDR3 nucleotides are TGTGCCAGCAGCCAATGGCCACAGGGGGCAAACTATGGCTACACCTTC.

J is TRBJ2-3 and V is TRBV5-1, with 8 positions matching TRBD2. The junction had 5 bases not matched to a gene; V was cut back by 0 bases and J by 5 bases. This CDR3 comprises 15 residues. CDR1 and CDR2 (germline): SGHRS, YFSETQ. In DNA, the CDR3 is TGCGCCAGCAGCTTGGCGGGGGGGCCTGGAGATACGCAGTATTTT. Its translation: CASSLAGGPGDTQYF.

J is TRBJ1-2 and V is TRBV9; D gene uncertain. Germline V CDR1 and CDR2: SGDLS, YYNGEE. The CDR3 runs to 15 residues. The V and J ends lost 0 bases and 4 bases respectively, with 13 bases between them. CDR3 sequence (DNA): TGTGCCAGCAGCGTAGCTACAGCCGTGATCTATGGCTACACCTTC. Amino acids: CASSVATAVIYGYTF.

CDR3 protein: CASSQRGYTDTQYF. The CDR3, as DNA: TGCGCCAGCAGTCAGCGGGGGTACACAGATACGCAGTATTTT. The rearrangement uses TRBV10-2 and TRBJ2-3; 8 positions match TRBD2. CDR1 is WSHSY, CDR2 SAAADI, per germline. CDR3 size: 14 residues. J was trimmed by 2 bases and V by 5 bases; bases with no gene match: 3.

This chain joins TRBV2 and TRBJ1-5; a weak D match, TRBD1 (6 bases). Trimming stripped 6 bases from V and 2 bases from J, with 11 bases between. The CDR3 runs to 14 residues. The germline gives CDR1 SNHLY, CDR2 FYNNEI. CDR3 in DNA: TGTGCCAGCAGACAGGGTATCGGCAATCAGCCCCAGCATTTT. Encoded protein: CASRQGIGNQPQHF.

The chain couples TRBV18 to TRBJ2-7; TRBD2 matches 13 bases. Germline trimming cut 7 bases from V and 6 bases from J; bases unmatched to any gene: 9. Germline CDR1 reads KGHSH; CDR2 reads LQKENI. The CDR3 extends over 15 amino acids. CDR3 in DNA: TGTGCCAGCTTGACCGGGACTAGCGGGAATAGCGAGCAGTACTTC. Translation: CASLTGTSGNSEQYF.

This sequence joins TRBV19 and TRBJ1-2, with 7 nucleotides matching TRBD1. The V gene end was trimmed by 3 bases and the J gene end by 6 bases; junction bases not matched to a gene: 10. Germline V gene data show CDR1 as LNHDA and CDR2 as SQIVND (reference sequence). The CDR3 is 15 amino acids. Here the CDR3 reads CASSIPQGNKNGYTF. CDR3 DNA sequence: TGTGCCAGTAGTATCCCACAGGGGAATAAAAATGGCTACACCTTC.

The CDR3 bases are TGTGCCAGCACGAGAGGGGGCAGCTACACAGATACGCAGTATTTT. The encoded protein is CASTRGGSYTDTQYF. V gene TRBV6-5 combines with J gene TRBJ2-3; the match to TRBD1 covers 7 bases. The CDR3 has 15 amino acids. Germline V gene data show CDR1 as MNHEY and CDR2 as SVGAGI. Trimming removed 7 bases from V and 2 bases from J; junction bases left unmatched: 9.

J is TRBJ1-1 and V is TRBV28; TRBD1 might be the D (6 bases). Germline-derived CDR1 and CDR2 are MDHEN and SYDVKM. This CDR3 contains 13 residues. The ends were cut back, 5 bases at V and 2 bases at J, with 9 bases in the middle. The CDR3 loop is CASSEGENTEAFF. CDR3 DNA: TGTGCCAGCAGTGAGGGGGAAAACACTGAAGCTTTCTTT.

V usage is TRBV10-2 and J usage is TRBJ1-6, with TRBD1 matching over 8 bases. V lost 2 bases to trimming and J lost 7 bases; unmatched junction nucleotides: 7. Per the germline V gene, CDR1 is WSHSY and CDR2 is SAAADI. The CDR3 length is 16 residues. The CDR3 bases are TGCGCCAGCAGTGAGCCCCGGACAGGGTTGAATTCACCCCTCCACTTT. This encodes CASSEPRTGLNSPLHF.

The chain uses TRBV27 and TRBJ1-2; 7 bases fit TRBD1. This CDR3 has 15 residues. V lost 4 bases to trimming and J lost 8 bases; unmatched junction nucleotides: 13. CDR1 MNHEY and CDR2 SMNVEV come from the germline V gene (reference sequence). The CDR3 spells CASSSSAGGLGGYTF. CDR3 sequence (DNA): TGTGCCAGCAGTTCCTCGGCAGGGGGATTGGGAGGCTACACCTTC.

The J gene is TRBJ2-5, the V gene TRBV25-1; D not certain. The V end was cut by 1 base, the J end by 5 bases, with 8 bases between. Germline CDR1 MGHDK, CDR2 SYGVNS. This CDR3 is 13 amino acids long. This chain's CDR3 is CASSESAIETQYF. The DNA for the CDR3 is TGTGCCAGCAGTGAATCAGCGATTGAGACCCAGTACTTC.

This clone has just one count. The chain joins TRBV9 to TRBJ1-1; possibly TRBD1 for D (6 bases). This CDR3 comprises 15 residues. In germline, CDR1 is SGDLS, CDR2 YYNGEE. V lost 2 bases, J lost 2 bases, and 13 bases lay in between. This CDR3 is CASSVGRGRNTEAFF. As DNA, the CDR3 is TGTGCCAGCAGCGTGGGCAGGGGAAGAAACACTGAAGCTTTCTTT.

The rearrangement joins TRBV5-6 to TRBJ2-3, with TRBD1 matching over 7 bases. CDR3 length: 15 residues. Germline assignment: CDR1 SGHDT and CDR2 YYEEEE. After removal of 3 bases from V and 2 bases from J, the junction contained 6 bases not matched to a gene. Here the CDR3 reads CASSYGTADTDTQYF. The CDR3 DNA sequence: TGTGCCAGCAGCTACGGGACAGCCGACACAGATACGCAGTATTTT.

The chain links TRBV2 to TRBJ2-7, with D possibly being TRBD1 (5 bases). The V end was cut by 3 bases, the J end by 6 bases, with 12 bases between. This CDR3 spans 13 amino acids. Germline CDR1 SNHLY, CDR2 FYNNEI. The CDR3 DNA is TGTGCCAGCAGTGAGGGGCCTACGGGCGAGCAGTACTTC. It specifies CASSEGPTGEQYF. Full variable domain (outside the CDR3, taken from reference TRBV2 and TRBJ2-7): EPEVTQTPSHQVTQMGQEVILRCVPISNHLYFYWYRQILGQKVEFLVSFYNNEISEKSEIFDDQFSVERPDGSNFTLKIRSTKLEDSAMYFCASSEGPTGEQYFGPGTRLTVT.

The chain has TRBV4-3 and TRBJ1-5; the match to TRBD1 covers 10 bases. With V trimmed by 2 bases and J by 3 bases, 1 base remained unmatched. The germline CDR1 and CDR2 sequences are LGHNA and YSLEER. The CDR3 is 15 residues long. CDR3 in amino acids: CASSQRQGANQPQHF. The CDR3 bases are TGCGCCAGCAGCCAACGACAGGGGGCCAATCAGCCCCAGCATTTT.

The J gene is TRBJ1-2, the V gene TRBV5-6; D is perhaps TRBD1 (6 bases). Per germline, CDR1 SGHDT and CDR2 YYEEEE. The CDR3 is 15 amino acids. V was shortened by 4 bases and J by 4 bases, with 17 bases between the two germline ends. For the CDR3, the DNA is TGTGCCAGCAGCCTCGAGGGTGGCAGGGGCTATGGCTACACCTTC. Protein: CASSLEGGRGYGYTF. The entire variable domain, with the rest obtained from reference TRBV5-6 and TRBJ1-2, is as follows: DAGVTQSPTHLIKTRGQQVTLRCSPKSGHDTVSWYQQALGQGPQFIFQYYEEEERQRGNFPDRFSGHQFPNYSSELNVNALLLGDSALYLCASSLEGGRGYGYTFGSGTRLTVV.

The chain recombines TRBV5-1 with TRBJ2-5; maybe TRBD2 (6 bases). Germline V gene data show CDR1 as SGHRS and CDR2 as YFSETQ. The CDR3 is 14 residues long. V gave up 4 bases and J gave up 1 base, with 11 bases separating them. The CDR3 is CASSPGGTQETQYF. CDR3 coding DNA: TGCGCCAGCAGCCCTGGGGGGACCCAAGAGACCCAGTACTTC.

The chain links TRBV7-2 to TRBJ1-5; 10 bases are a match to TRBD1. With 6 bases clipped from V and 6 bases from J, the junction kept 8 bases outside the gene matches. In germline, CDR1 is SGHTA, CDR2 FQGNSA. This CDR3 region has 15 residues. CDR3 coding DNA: TGTGCCAGCAGTATTGACAGGGGGCAGGGTCAGCCCCAGCATTTT. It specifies CASSIDRGQGQPQHF.

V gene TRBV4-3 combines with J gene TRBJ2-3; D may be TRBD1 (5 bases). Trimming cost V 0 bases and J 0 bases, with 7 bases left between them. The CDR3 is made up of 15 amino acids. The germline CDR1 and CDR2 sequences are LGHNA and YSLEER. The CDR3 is CASSQDRGSTDTQYF. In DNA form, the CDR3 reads TGCGCCAGCAGCCAAGATAGGGGTAGCACAGATACGCAGTATTTT.

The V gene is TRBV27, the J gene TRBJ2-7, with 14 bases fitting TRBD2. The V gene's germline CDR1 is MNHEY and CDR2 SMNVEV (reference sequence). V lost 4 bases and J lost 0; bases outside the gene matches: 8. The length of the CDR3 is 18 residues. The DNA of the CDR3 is TGTGCCAGCAGTTCCTCGACTAGCGGGAGGGCCCACTCCTACGAGCAGTACTTC. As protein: CASSSSTSGRAHSYEQYF.

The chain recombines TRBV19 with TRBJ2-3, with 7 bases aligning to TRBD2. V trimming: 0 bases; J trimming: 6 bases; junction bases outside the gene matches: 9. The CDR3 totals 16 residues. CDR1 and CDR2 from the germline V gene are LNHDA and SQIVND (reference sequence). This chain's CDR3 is CASSIDSGGSKDTQYF. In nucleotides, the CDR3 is TGTGCCAGTAGTATAGATTCTGGCGGGAGCAAGGATACGCAGTATTTT.